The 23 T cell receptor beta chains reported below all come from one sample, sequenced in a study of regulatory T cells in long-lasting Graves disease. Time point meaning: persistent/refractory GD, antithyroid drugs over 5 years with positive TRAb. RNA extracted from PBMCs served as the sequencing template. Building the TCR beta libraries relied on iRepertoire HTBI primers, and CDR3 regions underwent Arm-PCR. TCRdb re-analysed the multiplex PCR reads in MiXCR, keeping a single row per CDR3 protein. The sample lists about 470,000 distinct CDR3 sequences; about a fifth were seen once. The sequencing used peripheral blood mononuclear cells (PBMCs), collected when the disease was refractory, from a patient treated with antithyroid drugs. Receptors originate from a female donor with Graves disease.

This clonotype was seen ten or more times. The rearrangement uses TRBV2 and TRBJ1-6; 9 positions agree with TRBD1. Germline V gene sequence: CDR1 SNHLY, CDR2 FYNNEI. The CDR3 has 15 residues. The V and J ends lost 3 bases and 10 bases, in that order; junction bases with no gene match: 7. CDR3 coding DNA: TGTGCCAGCAGTGACCGGGACAGGGTCCGATCACCCCTCCACTTT. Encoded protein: CASSDRDRVRSPLHF.

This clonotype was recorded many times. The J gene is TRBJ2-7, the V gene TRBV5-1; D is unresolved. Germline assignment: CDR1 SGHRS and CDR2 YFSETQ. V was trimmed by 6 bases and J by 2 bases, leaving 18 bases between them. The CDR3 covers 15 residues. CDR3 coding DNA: TGCGCCAGCAAGTATTCGGAACTTGATGCCTACGAGCAGTACTTC. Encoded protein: CASKYSELDAYEQYF.

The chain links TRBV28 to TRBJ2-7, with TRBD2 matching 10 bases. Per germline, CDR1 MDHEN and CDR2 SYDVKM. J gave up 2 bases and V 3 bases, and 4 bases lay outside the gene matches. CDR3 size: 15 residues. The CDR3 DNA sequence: TGTGCCAGCAGTTTCGGACTAGCGGATACCTACGAGCAGTACTTC. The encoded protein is CASSFGLADTYEQYF.

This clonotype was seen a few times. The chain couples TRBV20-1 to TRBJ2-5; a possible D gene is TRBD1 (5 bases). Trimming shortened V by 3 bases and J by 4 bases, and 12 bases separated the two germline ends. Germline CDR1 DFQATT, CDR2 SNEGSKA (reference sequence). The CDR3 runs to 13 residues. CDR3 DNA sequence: TGCAGTGCTAGTCGTCAGGGTGGAGAGACCCAGTACTTC. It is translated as CSASRQGGETQYF.

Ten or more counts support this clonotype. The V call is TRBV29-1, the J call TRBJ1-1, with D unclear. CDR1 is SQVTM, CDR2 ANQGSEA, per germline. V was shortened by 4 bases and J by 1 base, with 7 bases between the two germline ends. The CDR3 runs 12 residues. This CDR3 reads CSVVIGNTEAFF. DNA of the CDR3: TGCAGCGTTGTTATCGGGAACACTGAAGCTTTCTTT. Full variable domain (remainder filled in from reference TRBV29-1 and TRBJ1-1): SAVISQKPSRDICQRGTSLTIQCQVDSQVTMMFWYRQQPGQSLTLIATANQGSEATYESGFVIDKFPISRPNLTFSTLTVSNMSPEDSSIYLCSVVIGNTEAFFGQGTRLTVV.

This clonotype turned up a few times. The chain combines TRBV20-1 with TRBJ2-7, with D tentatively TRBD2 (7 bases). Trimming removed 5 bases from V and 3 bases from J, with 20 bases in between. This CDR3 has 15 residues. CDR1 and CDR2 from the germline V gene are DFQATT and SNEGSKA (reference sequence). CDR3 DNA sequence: TGCAGTGCTCGTGGGGGGGGCAGGAGTTACTACGAGCAGTACTTC. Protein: CSARGGGRSYYEQYF.

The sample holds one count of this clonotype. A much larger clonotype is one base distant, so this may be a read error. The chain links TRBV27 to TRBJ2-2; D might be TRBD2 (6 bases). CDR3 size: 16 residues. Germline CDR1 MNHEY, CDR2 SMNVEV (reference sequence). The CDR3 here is CASSPYRLASGGELCF. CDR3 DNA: TGTGCCAGCAGTCCCTATCGTCTCGCTTCCGGCGGGGAGCTGTGTTTT.

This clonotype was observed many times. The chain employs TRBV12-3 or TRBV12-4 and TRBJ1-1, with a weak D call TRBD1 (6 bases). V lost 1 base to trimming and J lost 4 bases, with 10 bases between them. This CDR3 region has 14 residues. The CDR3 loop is CASSLDWGATEAFF. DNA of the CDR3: TGTGCCAGCAGTTTAGATTGGGGGGCCACTGAAGCTTTCTTT.

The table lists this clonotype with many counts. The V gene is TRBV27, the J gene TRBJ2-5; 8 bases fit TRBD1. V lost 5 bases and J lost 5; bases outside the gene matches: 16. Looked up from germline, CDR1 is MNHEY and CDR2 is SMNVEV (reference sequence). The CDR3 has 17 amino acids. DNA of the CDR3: TGTGCCAGCAGTCCCTGGGGGGTGGCAGGGGGCACGGAGACCCAGTACTTC. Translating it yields CASSPWGVAGGTETQYF.

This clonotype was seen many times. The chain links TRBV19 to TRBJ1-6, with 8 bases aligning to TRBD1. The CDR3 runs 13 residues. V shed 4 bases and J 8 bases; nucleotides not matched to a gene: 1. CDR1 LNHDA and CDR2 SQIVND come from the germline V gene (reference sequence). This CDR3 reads CASSTTGDSPLHF. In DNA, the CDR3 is TGTGCCAGTAGTACGACAGGGGATTCACCCCTCCACTTT. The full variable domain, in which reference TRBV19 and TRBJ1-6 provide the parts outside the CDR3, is DGGITQSPKYLFRKEGQNVTLSCEQNLNHDAMYWYRQDPGQGLRLIYYSQIVNDFQKGDIAEGYSVSREKKESFPLTVTSAQKNPTAFYLCASSTTGDSPLHFGNGTRLTVT.

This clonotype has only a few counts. DNA for the CDR3: TGCAGCGTTGAAGATAAGCAGGGGGCACCCCCTGAAGCTTTCTTT. This translates into CSVEDKQGAPPEAFF. The chain links TRBV29-1 to TRBJ1-1; TRBD1 matches 8 bases. Per the germline V gene, CDR1 is SQVTM and CDR2 is ANQGSEA. V dropped 0 bases and J dropped 6; count of bases not matched to a gene: 9. The CDR3 is made up of 15 amino acids.

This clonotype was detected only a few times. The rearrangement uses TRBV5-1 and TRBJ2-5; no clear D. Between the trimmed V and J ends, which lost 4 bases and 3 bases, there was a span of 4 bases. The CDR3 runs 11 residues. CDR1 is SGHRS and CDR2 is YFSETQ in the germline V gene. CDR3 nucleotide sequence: TGCGCCAGCAGCGACGAAGAGACCCAGTACTTC. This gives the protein CASSDEETQYF. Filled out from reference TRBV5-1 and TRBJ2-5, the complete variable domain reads KAGVTQTPRYLIKTRGQQVTLSCSPISGHRSVSWYQQTPGQGLQFLFEYFSETQRNKGNFPGRFSGRQFSNSRSEMNVSTLELGDSALYLCASSDEETQYFGPGTRLLVL.

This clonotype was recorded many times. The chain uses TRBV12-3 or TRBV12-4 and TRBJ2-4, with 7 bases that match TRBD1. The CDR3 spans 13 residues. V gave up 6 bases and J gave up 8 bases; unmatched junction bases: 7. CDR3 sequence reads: CASRSTGWDIQYF. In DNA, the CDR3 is TGTGCCAGCAGATCGACAGGGTGGGACATTCAGTACTTC.

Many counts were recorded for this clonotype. CDR3 sequence reads: CASRAEVNIQYF. DNA of the CDR3: TGTGCCAGCAGGGCAGAAGTAAACATTCAGTACTTC. V is TRBV2 and J is TRBJ2-4; no clear D. Germline loops: CDR1 SNHLY, CDR2 FYNNEI. V lost 6 bases to trimming and J lost 6 bases, with 9 bases between them. This CDR3 spans 12 amino acids. Full variable domain (rest looked up from reference TRBV2 and TRBJ2-4): EPEVTQTPSHQVTQMGQEVILRCVPISNHLYFYWYRQILGQKVEFLVSFYNNEISEKSEIFDDQFSVERPDGSNFTLKIRSTKLEDSAMYFCASRAEVNIQYFGAGTRLSVL.

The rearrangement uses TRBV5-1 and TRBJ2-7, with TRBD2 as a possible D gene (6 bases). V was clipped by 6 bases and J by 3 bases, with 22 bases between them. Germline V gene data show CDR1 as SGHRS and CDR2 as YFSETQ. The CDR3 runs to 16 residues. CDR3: CASTLLGGGTYYEQYF. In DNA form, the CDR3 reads TGCGCCAGCACACTATTAGGTGGCGGGACCTACTACGAGCAGTACTTC.

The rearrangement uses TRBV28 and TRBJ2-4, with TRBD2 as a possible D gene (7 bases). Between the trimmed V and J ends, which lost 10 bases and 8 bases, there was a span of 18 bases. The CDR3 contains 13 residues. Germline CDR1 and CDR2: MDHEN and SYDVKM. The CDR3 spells CATWGGLMDIQYF. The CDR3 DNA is TGTGCCACTTGGGGGGGGCTGATGGACATTCAGTACTTC. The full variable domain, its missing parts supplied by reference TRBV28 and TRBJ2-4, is DVKVTQSSRYLVKRTGEKVFLECVQDMDHENMFWYRQDPGLGLRLIYFSYDVKMKEKGDIPEGYSVSREKKERFSLILESASTNQTSMYLCATWGGLMDIQYFGAGTRLSVL.

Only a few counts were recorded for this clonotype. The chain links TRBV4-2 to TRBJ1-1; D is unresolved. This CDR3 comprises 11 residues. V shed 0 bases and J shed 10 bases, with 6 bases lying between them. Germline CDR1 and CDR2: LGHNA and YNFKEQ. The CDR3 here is CASSQEGLAFF. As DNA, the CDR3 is TGTGCCAGCAGCCAAGAAGGGCTAGCTTTCTTT.

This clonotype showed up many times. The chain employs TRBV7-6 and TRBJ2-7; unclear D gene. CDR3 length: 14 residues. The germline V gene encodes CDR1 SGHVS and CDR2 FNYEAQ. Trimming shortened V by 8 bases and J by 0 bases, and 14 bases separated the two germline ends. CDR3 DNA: TGTGCCAGCCAAGCCATGGGTTACTCCTACGAGCAGTACTTC. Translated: CASQAMGYSYEQYF. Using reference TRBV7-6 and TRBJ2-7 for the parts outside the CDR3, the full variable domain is GAGVSQSPRYKVTKRGQDVALRCDPISGHVSLYWYRQALGQGPEFLTYFNYEAQQDKSGLPNDRFSAERPEGSISTLTIQRTEQRDSAMYRCASQAMGYSYEQYFGPGTRLTVT.

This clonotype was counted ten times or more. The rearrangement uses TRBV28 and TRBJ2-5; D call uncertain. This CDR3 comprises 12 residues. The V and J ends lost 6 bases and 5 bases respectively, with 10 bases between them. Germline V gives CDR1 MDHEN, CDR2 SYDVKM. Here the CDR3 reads CASSQAPETQYF. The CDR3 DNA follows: TGTGCCAGCAGCCAAGCCCCGGAGACCCAGTACTTC.

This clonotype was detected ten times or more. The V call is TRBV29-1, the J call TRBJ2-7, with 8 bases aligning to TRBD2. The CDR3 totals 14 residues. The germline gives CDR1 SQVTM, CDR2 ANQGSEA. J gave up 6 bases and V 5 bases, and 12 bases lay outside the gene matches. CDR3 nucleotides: TGCAGCGTTTTCTCCGGGAGGGCCAGAGGCGAGCAGTACTTC. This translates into CSVFSGRARGEQYF.

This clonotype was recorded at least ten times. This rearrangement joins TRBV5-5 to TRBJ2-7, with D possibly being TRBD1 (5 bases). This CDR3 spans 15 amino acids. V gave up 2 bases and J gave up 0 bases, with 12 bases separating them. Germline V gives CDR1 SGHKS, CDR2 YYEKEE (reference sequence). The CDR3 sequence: CASSLEAGRSYEQYF. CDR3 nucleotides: TGTGCCAGCAGCTTAGAGGCAGGGCGCTCCTACGAGCAGTACTTC.

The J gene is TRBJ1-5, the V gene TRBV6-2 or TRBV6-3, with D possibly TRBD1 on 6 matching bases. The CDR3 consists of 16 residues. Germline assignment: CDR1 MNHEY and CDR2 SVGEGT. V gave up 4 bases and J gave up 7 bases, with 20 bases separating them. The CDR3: CASSFAGHMVTQPQHF. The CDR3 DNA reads TGTGCCAGCAGTTTCGCGGGACACATGGTAACCCAGCCCCAGCATTTT.

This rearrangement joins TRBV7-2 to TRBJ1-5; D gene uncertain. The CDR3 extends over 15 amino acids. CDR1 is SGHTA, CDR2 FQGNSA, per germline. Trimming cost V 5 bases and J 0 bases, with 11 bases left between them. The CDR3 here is CASSQYRHSNQPQHF. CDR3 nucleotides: TGTGCCAGCAGCCAATATCGACATAGCAATCAGCCCCAGCATTTT.